The clone carrying this T cell receptor (beta chain) is categorized as medium-sized. The data derive from a study of graft-versus-host responses after intestinal transplantation. General study findings and limits: Recipient-marrow GvH clones were detected, some having first appeared in ileum or blood.

This table comes from immunoSEQ multiplex PCR, and its TCRdb copy is limited to in-frame clones, with some not included. The sample carries 20,000 to 25,000 clones, 40% to 45% recorded once. The authors combined about 200,000 CFSE-labeled responder cells with about 200,000 irradiated, violet-dye-labeled stimulator cells in plates. The sequences come from alloreactive CD8+ T cells from a mixed lymphocyte reaction culture, collected before intestinal transplant. Documented subset: CFSE-low proliferating T cells sorted from approximately 6-day pre-transplant mixed lymphocyte reaction (GvH or HvG direction). This TCR was recovered from a human patient who received an intestinal transplant.

CDR3 region: CASSLVGQGVTEAFF. The CDR3 DNA sequence: TGTGCCAGCAGCTTAGTCGGACAGGGGGTGACTGAAGCTTTCTTT. The chain employs TRBV7-2 and TRBJ1-1; TRBD1 matches at 10 bases. With 1 base clipped from V and 5 bases from J, the junction kept 4 bases outside the gene matches. This CDR3 has 15 amino acids. The germline V gene encodes CDR1 SGHTA and CDR2 FQGNSA.